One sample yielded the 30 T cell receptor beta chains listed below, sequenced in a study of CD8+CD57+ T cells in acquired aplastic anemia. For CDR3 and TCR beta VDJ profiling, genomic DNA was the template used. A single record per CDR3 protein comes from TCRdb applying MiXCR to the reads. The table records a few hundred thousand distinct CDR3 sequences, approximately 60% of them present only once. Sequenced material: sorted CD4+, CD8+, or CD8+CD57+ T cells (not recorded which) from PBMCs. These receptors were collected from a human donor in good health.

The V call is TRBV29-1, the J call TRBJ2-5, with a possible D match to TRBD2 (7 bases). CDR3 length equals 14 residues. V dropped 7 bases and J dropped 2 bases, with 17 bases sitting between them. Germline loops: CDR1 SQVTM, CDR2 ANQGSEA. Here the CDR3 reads CSAGGGGEQETQYF. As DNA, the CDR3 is TGCAGCGCCGGGGGCGGGGGAGAACAAGAGACCCAGTACTTC.

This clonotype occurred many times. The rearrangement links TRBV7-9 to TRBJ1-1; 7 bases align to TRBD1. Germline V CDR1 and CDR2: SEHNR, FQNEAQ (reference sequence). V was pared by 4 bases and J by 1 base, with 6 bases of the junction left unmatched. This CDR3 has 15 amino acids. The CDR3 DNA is TGTGCCAGCAGCTCCGGGACAGCTCAGAACACTGAAGCTTTCTTT. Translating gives CASSSGTAQNTEAFF.

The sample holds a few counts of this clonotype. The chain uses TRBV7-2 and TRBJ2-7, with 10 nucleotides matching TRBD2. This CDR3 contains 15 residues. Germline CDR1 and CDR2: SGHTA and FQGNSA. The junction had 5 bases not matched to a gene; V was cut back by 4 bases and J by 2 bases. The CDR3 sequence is CASSSTSGSTYEQYF. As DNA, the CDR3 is TGTGCCAGCAGCTCGACTAGCGGGTCCACCTACGAGCAGTACTTC.

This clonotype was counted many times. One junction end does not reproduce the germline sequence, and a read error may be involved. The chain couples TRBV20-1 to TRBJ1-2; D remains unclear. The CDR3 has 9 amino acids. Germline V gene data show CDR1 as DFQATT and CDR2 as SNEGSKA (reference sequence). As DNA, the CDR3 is TGCAGTGCCACTTCGACCTACGCCTTC. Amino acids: CSATSTYAF.

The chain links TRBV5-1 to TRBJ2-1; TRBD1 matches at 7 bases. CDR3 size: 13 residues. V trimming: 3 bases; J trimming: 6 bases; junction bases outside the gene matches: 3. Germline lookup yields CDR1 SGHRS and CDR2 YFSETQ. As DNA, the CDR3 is TGCGCCAGCAGCTATCCAGGGGGCAATGAGCAGTTCTTC. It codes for CASSYPGGNEQFF. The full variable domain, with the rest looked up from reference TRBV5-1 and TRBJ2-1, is KAGVTQTPRYLIKTRGQQVTLSCSPISGHRSVSWYQQTPGQGLQFLFEYFSETQRNKGNFPGRFSGRQFSNSRSEMNVSTLELGDSALYLCASSYPGGNEQFFGPGTRLTVL.

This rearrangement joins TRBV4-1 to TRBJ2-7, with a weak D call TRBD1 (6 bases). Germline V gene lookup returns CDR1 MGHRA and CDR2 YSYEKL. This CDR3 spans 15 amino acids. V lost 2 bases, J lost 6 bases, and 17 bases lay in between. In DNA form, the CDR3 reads TGCGCCAGCAGCCAACTACAGGGTGTAGTACGCGAGCAGTACTTC. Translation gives CASSQLQGVVREQYF.

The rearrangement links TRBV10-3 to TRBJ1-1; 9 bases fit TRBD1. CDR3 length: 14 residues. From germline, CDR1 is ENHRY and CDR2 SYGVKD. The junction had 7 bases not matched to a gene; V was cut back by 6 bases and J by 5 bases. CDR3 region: CAISTGTGNTEAFF. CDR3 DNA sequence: TGTGCCATCAGCACCGGGACAGGGAATACTGAAGCTTTCTTT.

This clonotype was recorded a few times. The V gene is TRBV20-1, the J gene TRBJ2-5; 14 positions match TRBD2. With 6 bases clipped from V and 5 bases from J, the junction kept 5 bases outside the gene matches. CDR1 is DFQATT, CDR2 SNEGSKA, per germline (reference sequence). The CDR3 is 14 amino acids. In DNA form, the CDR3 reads TGCAGTGCCACGGGACTAGCGGGAGTGGAGACCCAGTACTTC. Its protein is CSATGLAGVETQYF.

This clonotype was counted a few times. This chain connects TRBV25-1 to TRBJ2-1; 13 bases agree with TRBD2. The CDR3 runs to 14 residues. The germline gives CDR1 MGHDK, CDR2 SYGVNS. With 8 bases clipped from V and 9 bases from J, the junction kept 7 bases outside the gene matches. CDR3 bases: TGTGCCAGCGAAAGACTAGCGGGAGGCTCTGAGCAGTTCTTC. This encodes CASERLAGGSEQFF.

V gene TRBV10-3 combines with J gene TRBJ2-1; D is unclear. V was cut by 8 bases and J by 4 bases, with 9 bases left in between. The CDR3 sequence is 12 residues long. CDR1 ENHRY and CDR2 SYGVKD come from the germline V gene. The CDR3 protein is CAIAQAYNEQFF. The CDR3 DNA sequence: TGTGCCATCGCTCAGGCTTACAATGAGCAGTTCTTC.

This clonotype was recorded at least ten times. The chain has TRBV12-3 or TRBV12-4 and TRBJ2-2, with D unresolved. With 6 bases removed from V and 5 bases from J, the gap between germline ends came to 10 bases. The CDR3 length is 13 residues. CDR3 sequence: CASRQVGTGELFF. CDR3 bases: TGTGCCAGCAGGCAGGTGGGAACCGGGGAGCTGTTTTTT.

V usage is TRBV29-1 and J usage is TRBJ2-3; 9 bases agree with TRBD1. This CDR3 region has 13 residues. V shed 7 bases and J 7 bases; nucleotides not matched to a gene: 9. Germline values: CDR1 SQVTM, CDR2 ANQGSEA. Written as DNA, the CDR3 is TGCAGCGGACAAACAGGGGGCTCGAATACGCAGTATTTT. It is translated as CSGQTGGSNTQYF.

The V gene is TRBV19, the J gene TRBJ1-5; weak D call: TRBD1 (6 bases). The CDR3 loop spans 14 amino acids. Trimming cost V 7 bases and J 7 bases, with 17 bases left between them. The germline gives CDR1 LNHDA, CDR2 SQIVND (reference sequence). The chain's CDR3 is CASNERGLGQPQHF. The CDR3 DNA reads TGTGCCAGTAACGAGAGGGGGTTGGGGCAGCCCCAGCATTTT.

The CDR3 sequence is CASRDRHTDTQYF. In DNA form, the CDR3 reads TGTGCCAGCCGGGACAGGCACACAGATACGCAGTATTTT. The J gene is TRBJ2-3, the V gene TRBV6-5; TRBD1 aligns across 8 bases. This CDR3 is 13 amino acids long. Germline-derived CDR1 and CDR2 are MNHEY and SVGAGI. The ends lost 8 bases at V and 2 bases at J; junction bases unmatched: 3.

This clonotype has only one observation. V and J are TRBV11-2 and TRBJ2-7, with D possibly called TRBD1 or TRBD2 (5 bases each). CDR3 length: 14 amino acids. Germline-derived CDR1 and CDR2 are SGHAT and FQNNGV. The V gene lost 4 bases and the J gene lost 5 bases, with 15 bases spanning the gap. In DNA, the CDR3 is TGTGCCAGCAGCTCAGCCGGGACCAGGGACGAGCAGTACTTC. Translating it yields CASSSAGTRDEQYF.

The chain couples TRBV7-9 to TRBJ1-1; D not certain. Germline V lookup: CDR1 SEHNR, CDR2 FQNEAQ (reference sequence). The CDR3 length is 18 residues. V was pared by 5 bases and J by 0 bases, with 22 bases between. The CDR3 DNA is TGTGCCAGCAGCCAAGCCGGCAGCCCCACTTCGCTGAACACTGAAGCTTTCTTT. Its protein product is CASSQAGSPTSLNTEAFF.

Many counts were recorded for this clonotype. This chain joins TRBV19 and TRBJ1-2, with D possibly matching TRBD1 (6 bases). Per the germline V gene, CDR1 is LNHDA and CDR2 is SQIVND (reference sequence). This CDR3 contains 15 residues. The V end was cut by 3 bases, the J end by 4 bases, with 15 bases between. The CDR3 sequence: CASSIPGGVVYGYTF. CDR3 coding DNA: TGTGCCAGTAGTATTCCCGGGGGCGTTGTCTATGGCTACACCTTC.

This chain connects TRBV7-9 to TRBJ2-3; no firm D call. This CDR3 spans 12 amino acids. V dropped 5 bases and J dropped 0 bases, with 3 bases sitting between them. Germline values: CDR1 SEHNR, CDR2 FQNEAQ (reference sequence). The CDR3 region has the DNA TGTGCCAGCAGCCAAAGCACAGATACGCAGTATTTT. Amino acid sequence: CASSQSTDTQYF. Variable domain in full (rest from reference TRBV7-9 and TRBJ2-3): DTGVSQNPRHKITKRGQNVTFRCDPISEHNRLYWYRQTLGQGPEFLTYFQNEAQLEKSRLLSDRFSAERPKGSFSTLEIQRTEQGDSAMYLCASSQSTDTQYFGPGTRLTVL.

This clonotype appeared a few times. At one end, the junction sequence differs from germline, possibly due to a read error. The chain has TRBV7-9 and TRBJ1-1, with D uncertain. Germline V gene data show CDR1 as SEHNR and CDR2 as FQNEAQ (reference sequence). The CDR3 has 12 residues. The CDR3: CASSLVRLGTSF. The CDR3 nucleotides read TGTGCCAGCAGCTTAGTACGTCTGGGAACCTCATTT. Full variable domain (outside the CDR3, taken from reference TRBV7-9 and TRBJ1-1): DTGVSQNPRHKITKRGQNVTFRCDPISEHNRLYWYRQTLGQGPEFLTYFQNEAQLEKSRLLSDRFSAERPKGSFSTLEIQRTEQGDSAMYLCASSLVRLGTSFGQGTRLTVV.

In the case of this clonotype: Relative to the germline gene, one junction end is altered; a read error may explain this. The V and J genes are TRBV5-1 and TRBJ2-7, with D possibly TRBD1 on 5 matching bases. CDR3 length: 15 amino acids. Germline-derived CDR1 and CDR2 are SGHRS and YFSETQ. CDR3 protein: CASSKRNRLDYEQYF. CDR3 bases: TGTGCCAGCAGCAAGAGGAACAGGCTTGACTACGAGCAGTACTTC.

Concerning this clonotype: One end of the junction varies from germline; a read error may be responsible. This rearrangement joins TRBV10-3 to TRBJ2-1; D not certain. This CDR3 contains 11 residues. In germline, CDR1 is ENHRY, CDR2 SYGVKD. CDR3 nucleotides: TGTGCCATCAGTGATATGGATGAGCAGCTCTTC. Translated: CAISDMDEQLF.

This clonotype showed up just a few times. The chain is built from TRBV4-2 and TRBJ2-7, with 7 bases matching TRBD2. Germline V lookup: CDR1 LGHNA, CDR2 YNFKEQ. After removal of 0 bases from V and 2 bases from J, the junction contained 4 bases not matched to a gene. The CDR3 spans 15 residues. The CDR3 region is CASSQDIGGTYEQYF. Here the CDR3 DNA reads TGTGCCAGCAGCCAAGATATCGGGGGGACCTACGAGCAGTACTTC.

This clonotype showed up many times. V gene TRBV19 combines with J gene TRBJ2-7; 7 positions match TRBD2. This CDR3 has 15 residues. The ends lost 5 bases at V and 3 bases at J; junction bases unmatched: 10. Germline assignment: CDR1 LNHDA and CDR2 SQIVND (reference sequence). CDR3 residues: CASSARGVTYYEQYF. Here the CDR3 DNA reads TGTGCCAGTAGTGCACGGGGGGTTACTTACTACGAGCAGTACTTC.

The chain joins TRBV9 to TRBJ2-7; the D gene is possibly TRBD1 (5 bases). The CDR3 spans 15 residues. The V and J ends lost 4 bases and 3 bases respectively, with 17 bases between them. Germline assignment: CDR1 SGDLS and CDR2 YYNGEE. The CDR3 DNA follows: TGTGCCAGCAGCCAAGACCCTGCAGGGCTCTACGAGCAGTACTTC. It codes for CASSQDPAGLYEQYF.

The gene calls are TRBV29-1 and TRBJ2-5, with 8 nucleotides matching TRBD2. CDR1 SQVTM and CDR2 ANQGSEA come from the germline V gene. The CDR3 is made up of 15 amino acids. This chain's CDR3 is CSAPEGGSGVRRPYF. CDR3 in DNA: TGCAGTGCGCCCGAGGGTGGTAGCGGGGTCCGCCGACCGTACTTC.

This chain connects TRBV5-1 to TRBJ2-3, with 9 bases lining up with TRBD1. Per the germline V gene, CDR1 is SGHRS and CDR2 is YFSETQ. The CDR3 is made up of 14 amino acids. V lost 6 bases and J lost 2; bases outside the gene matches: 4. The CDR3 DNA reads TGCGCCAGCACCCGGGACAGGGTCACAGATACGCAGTATTTT. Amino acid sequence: CASTRDRVTDTQYF. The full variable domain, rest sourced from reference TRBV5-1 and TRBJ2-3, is KAGVTQTPRYLIKTRGQQVTLSCSPISGHRSVSWYQQTPGQGLQFLFEYFSETQRNKGNFPGRFSGRQFSNSRSEMNVSTLELGDSALYLCASTRDRVTDTQYFGPGTRLTVL.

The CDR3 is CSGLDQETQYF. For the CDR3, the DNA is TGCAGCGGTCTAGACCAAGAGACCCAGTACTTC. The rearrangement joins TRBV29-1 to TRBJ2-5; the D is unclear. CDR1 SQVTM and CDR2 ANQGSEA come from the germline V gene. The CDR3 has 11 amino acids. V lost 7 bases and J lost 0, with 6 bases in between.

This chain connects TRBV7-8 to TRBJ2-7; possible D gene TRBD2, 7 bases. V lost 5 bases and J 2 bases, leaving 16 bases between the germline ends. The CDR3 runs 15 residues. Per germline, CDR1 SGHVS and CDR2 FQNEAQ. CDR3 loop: CASSPEGGAAYEQYF. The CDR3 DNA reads TGTGCCAGCAGCCCAGAGGGGGGGGCAGCCTACGAGCAGTACTTC.

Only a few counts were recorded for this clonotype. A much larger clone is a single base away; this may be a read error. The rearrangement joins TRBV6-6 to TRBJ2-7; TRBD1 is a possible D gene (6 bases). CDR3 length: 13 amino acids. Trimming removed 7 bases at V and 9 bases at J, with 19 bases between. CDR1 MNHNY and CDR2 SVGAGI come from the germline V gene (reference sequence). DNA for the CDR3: TGTGCCAGCAATAATTTCCAGGGGAGCGGGCAGTACTTC. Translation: CASNNFQGSGQYF.

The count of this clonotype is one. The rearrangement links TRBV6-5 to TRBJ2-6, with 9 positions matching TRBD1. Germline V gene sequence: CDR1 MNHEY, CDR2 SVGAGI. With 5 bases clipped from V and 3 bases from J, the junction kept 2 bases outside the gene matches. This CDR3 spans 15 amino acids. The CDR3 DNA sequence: TGTGCCAGCAGTATGGGACAGGGTGGGGCCAACGTCCTGACTTTC. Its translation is CASSMGQGGANVLTF.